The 13 T cell receptor beta chains below come from one sample, sequenced in a study of blood T cell repertoires in COVID-19 (TCRdb year 2020). To prepare the library, the immunoSEQ multiplex PCR assay was applied. In its TCRdb copy, this immuneACCESS table keeps in-frame sequences only and misses some clones. Where compared with another copy, unresolved V genes explain less than half of these, and the others have no known cause. In all, the sample holds 150,000 to 200,000 clones, and more than 75% of those were seen once. The leading ten clones occupy 15% to 20% of the sample. The material sequenced was peripheral blood. These receptors all stem from a man between 60 and 70 years old with active or convalescent COVID-19.

The chain uses TRBV5-1 and TRBJ2-3; TRBD2 is a possible D gene (6 bases). This CDR3 has 14 residues. Deletions cut 0 bases from V and 8 bases from J, with 13 bases between. Germline CDR1 SGHRS, CDR2 YFSETQ. CDR3 DNA sequence: TGCGCCAGCAGCTTGGTACGGCGGGGAGGTACGCAGTATTTT. As protein: CASSLVRRGGTQYF.

This clone was counted a single time. The gene calls are TRBV25-1 and TRBJ2-5; 7 bases are a match to TRBD2. Germline CDR1 reads MGHDK; CDR2 reads SYGVNS. The CDR3 extends over 16 amino acids. V lost 0 bases and J lost 5; bases outside the gene matches: 9. The CDR3 sequence: CASSEYMRERGETQYF. CDR3 nucleotides: TGTGCCAGCAGTGAATATATGCGGGAGCGTGGGGAGACCCAGTACTTC.

J is TRBJ2-7 and V is TRBV2, with 9 nucleotides matching TRBD1. Germline V gene lookup returns CDR1 SNHLY and CDR2 FYNNEI. The CDR3 sequence is 15 residues long. The V and J ends lost 6 bases and 3 bases, in that order; junction bases with no gene match: 9. CDR3 DNA sequence: TGTGCCAGCAGAAGACAGGGGGTTGGAGGCTACGAGCAGTACTTC. Translated: CASRRQGVGGYEQYF.

The chain employs TRBV6-2 or TRBV6-3 and TRBJ1-1; no clear D gene. Between the trimmed V and J ends, which lost 4 bases and 7 bases, there was a span of 16 bases. CDR3 length equals 14 residues. Per the germline V gene, CDR1 is MNHEY and CDR2 is SVGEGT. The CDR3 protein is CASSSPRETIEAFF. The CDR3 coding sequence is TGTGCCAGCAGTTCCCCCCGGGAAACTATTGAAGCTTTCTTT.

The gene calls are TRBV19 and TRBJ1-5; 8 nucleotides line up with TRBD1. After removal of 5 bases from V and 5 bases from J, the junction contained 11 bases not matched to a gene. The CDR3 is 16 amino acids. Germline loops: CDR1 LNHDA, CDR2 SQIVND (reference sequence). The CDR3 bases are TGTGCCAGTAGTCGAACGACAGGGGAACCATATCAGCCCCAGCATTTT. It yields the protein CASSRTTGEPYQPQHF.

The chain carries TRBV7-2 and TRBJ1-1; the match to TRBD1 covers 8 bases. J was trimmed by 0 bases and V by 7 bases; bases with no gene match: 13. Germline V gene data show CDR1 as SGHTA and CDR2 as FQGNSA. The CDR3 runs 17 residues. CDR3: CASTFPGQGVMNTEAFF. In nucleotides, the CDR3 is TGTGCCAGCACCTTCCCCGGACAGGGCGTCATGAACACTGAAGCTTTCTTT. Full variable domain (remainder filled in from reference TRBV7-2 and TRBJ1-1): GAGVSQSPSNKVTEKGKDVELRCDPISGHTALYWYRQSLGQGLEFLIYFQGNSAPDKSGLPSDRFSAERTGGSVSTLTIQRTQQEDSAVYLCASTFPGQGVMNTEAFFGQGTRLTVV.

The count of this clone is one. The chain has TRBV9 and TRBJ1-2, with D unresolved. V was cut by 3 bases and J by 5 bases, with 20 bases left in between. The CDR3 covers 16 residues. CDR1 and CDR2 (germline): SGDLS, YYNGEE. The CDR3 region has the DNA TGTGCCAGCAGCGGTACCGATACAGAACTCCGATATGGCTACACCTTC. This codes for CASSGTDTELRYGYTF. Filled out from reference TRBV9 and TRBJ1-2, the complete variable domain reads DSGVTQTPKHLITATGQRVTLRCSPRSGDLSVYWYQQSLDQGLQFLIQYYNGEERAKGNILERFSAQQFPDLHSELNLSSLELGDSALYFCASSGTDTELRYGYTFGSGTRLTVV.

V usage is TRBV10-1 and J usage is TRBJ2-5; TRBD1 is a possible D gene (5 bases). The CDR3 spans 14 residues. Trimming took 4 bases from V and 7 from J, leaving 16 bases between them. CDR1 is WNHNN and CDR2 is SYGVQD in the germline V gene (reference sequence). The CDR3 region has the DNA TGCGCCAGCAGTGTGGGGCAGTCTTTGGCGACCCAGTACTTC. It encodes CASSVGQSLATQYF.

The chain has TRBV18 and TRBJ1-2; 7 bases fit TRBD1. After removal of 4 bases from V and 3 bases from J, the junction contained 8 bases not matched to a gene. This CDR3 is 15 amino acids long. From germline, CDR1 is KGHSH and CDR2 LQKENI. The DNA of the CDR3 is TGTGCCAGCTCACTATCGACAGGGATCGACTATGGCTACACCTTC. Protein sequence: CASSLSTGIDYGYTF.

V usage is TRBV7-2 and J usage is TRBJ1-2, with D perhaps TRBD1 (6 bases). This CDR3 contains 14 residues. Germline CDR1 SGHTA, CDR2 FQGNSA. Trimming pared 4 bases from V and 4 bases from J, leaving 13 bases between. In DNA, the CDR3 is TGTGCCAGCAGCTCGCCGGGACACATCTATGGCTACACCTTC. Its protein product is CASSSPGHIYGYTF.

This clone has a handful of counts. The V gene is TRBV19, the J gene TRBJ2-2; 7 positions match TRBD2. The CDR3 contains 14 residues. The V and J ends lost 11 bases and 3 bases, in that order; junction bases with no gene match: 9. CDR1 and CDR2 (germline): LNHDA, SQIVND (reference sequence). The DNA of the CDR3 is TGTGCCCCCCAAGGCGGGGGTGACACCGGGGAGCTGTTTTTT. Its protein is CAPQGGGDTGELFF. The whole variable domain, remainder taken from reference TRBV19 and TRBJ2-2, is DGGITQSPKYLFRKEGQNVTLSCEQNLNHDAMYWYRQDPGQGLRLIYYSQIVNDFQKGDIAEGYSVSREKKESFPLTVTSAQKNPTAFYLCAPQGGGDTGELFFGEGSRLTVL.

The rearrangement links TRBV6-5 to TRBJ1-2; a weak D match, TRBD1 (6 bases). Between the trimmed V and J ends, which lost 8 bases and 7 bases, there was a span of 20 bases. This CDR3 region has 14 residues. Per germline, CDR1 MNHEY and CDR2 SVGAGI. The CDR3 is CASRVSGEVRGYTF. The CDR3 nucleotides read TGTGCCAGCCGGGTTTCAGGGGAAGTTCGTGGCTACACCTTC.

The genes are TRBV11-2 and TRBJ2-7, with 12 bases matching TRBD2. Germline CDR1 SGHAT, CDR2 FQNNGV. After removal of 5 bases from V and 6 bases from J, the junction contained 5 bases not matched to a gene. CDR3 length equals 14 residues. The CDR3 is CASSRRGLAGEQYF. The CDR3 coding sequence is TGTGCCAGCAGCCGCAGGGGACTAGCGGGCGAGCAGTACTTC.